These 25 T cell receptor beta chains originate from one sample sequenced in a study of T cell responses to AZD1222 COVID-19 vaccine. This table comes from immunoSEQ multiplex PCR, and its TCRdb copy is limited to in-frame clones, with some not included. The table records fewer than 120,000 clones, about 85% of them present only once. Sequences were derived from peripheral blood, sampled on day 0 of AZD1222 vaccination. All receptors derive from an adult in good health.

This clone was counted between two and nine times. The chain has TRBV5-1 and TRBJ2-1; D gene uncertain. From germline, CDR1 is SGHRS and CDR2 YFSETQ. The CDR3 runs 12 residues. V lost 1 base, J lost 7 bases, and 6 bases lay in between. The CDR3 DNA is TGCGCCAGCAGCTTGTCCTGGAATGAGCAGTTCTTC. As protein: CASSLSWNEQFF.

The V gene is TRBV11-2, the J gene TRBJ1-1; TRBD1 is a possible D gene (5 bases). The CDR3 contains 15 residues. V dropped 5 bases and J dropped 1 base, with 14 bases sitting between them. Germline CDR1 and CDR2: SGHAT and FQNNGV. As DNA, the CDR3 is TGTGCCAGCAGCCCCGCCGGGGCCAGGAACACTGAAGCTTTCTTT. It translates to CASSPAGARNTEAFF.

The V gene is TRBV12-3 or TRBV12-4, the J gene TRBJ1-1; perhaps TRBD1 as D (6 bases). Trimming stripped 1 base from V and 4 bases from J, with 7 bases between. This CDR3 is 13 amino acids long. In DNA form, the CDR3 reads TGTGCCAGCAGTTTAGAGGGGGGCACTGAAGCTTTCTTT. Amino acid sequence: CASSLEGGTEAFF.

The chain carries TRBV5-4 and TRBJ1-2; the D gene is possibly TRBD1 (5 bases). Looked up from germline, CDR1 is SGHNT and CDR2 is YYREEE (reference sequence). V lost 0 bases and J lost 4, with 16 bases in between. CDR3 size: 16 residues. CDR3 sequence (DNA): TGTGCCAGCAGCTTGGATGGCAGGGCCCGCGGCTATGGCTACACCTTC. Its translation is CASSLDGRARGYGYTF.

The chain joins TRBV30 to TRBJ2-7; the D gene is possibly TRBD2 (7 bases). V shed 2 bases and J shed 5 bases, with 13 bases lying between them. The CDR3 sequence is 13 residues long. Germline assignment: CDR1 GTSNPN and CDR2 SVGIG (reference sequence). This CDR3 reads CAWSLGGLDEQYF. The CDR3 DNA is TGTGCCTGGAGTTTGGGGGGGCTTGACGAGCAGTACTTC.

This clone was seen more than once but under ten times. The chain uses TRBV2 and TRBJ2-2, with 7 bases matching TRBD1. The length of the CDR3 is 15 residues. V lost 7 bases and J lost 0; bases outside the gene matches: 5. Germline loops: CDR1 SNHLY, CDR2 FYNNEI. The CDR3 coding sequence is TGTGCCAGCACCAAAGGGGGCGCGAACACCGGGGAGCTGTTTTTT. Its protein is CASTKGGANTGELFF.

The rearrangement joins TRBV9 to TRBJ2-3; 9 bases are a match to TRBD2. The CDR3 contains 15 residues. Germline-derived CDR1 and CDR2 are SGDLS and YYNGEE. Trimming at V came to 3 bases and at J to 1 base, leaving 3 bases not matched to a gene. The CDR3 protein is CASSGTSAGTDTQYF. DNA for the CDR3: TGTGCCAGCAGCGGGACTAGCGCGGGCACAGATACGCAGTATTTT.

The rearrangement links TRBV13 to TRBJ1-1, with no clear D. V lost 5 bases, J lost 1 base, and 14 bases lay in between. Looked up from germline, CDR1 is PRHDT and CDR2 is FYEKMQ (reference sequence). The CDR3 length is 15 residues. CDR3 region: CASSPQTDTNTEAFF. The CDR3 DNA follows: TGTGCCAGCAGCCCCCAAACTGACACGAACACTGAAGCTTTCTTT.

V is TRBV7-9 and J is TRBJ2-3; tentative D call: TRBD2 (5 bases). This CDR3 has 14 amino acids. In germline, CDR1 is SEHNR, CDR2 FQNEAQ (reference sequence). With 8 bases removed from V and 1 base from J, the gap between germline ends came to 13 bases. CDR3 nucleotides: TGTGCCAGCCATACCCGGGGAGGCACAGATACGCAGTATTTT. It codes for CASHTRGGTDTQYF.

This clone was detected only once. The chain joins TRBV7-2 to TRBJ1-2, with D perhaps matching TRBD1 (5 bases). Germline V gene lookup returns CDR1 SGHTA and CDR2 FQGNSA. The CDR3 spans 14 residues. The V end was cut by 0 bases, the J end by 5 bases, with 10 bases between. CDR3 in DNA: TGTGCCAGCAGCTTAGCGCTAGGGGTATATGGCTACACCTTC. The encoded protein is CASSLALGVYGYTF. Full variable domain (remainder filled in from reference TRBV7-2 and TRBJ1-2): GAGVSQSPSNKVTEKGKDVELRCDPISGHTALYWYRQSLGQGLEFLIYFQGNSAPDKSGLPSDRFSAERTGGSVSTLTIQRTQQEDSAVYLCASSLALGVYGYTFGSGTRLTVV.

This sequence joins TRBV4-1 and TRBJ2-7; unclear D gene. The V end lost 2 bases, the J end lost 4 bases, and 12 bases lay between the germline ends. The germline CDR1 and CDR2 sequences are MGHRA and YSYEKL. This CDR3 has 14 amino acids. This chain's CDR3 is CASSQTHGEYEQYF. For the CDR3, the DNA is TGCGCCAGCAGCCAAACCCACGGAGAGTACGAGCAGTACTTC.

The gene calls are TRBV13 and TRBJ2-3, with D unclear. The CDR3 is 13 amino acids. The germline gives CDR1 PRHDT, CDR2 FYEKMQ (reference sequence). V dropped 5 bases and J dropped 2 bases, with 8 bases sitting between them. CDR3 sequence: CASSLYFTDTQYF. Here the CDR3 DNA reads TGTGCCAGCAGCCTATATTTCACAGATACGCAGTATTTT.

CDR3 loop: CASHTHRGRLEAFF. The CDR3 DNA sequence: TGTGCCAGCCATACGCACAGGGGGCGCTTAGAAGCTTTCTTT. This chain connects TRBV6-5 to TRBJ1-1; 9 bases are a match to TRBD1. Germline V gives CDR1 MNHEY, CDR2 SVGAGI. The CDR3 spans 14 residues. The V gene end was trimmed by 8 bases and the J gene end by 8 bases; junction bases not matched to a gene: 12.

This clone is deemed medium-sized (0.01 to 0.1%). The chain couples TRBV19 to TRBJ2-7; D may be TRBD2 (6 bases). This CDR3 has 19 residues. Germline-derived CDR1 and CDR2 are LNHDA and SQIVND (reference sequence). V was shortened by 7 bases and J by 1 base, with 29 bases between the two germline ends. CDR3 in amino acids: CASMSATLPLRRASYEQYF. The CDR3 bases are TGTGCCAGTATGAGCGCCACTTTGCCACTCCGGAGGGCGTCCTACGAGCAGTACTTC.

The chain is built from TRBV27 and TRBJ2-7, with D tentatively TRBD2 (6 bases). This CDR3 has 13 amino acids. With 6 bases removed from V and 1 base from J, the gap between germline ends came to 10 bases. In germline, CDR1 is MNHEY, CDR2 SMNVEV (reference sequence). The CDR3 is CASRMGTSYEQYF. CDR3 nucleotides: TGTGCCAGCAGGATGGGGACTTCCTACGAGCAGTACTTC.

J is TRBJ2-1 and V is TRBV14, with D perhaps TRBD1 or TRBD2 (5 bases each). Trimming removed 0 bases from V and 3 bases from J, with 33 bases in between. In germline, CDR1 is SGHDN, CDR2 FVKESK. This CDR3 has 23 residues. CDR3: CASSQDPRIPGPEAWRVYNEQFF. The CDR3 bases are TGTGCCAGCAGCCAAGACCCTCGAATTCCGGGACCAGAAGCGTGGCGCGTCTACAATGAGCAGTTCTTC.

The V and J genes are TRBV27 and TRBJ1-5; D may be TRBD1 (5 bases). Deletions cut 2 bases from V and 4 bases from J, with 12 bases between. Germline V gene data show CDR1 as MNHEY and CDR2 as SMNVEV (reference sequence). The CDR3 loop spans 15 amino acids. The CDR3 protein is CASSLTGVWNQPQHF. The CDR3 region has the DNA TGTGCCAGCAGTTTAACGGGGGTTTGGAATCAGCCCCAGCATTTT.

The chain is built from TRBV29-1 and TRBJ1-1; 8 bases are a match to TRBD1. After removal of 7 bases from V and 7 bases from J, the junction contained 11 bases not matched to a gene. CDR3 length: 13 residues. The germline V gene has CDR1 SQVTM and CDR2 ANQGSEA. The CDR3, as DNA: TGCAGCGGTTCCCAGGGGGCCCGATTTGAAGCTTTCTTT. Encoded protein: CSGSQGARFEAFF.

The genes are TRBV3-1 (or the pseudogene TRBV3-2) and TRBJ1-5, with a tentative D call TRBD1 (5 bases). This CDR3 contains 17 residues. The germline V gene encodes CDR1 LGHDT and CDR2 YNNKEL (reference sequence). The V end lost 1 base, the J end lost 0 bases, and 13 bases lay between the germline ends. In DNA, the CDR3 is TGTGCCAGCAGCCAAGGAGACAGAAGATATAGCAATCAGCCCCAGCATTTT. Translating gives CASSQGDRRYSNQPQHF.

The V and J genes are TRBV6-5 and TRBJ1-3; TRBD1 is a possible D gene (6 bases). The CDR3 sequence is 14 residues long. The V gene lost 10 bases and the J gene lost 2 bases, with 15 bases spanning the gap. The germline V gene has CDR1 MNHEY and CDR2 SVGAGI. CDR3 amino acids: CATTGNNAGNTIYF. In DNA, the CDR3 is TGTGCCACAACAGGGAATAACGCTGGAAACACCATATATTTT.

The CDR3, as DNA: TGTGCCAGCGGCCGTAGCAATCAGCCCCAGCATTTT. It translates to CASGRSNQPQHF. The rearrangement links TRBV6-5 to TRBJ1-5; no reliable D call. The CDR3 has 12 amino acids. Trimming stripped 8 bases from V and 0 bases from J, with 5 bases between. CDR1 and CDR2 from the germline V gene are MNHEY and SVGAGI.

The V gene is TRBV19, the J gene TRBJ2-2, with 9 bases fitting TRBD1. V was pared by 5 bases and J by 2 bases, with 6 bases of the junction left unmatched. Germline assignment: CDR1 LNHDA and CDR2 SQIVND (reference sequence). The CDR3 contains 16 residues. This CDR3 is CASSAPGQGNTGELFF. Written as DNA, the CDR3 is TGTGCCAGTAGTGCTCCGGGACAGGGAAACACCGGGGAGCTGTTTTTT.

CDR3 coding DNA: TGTGCCAGCGGAGGGGGAGCGGTAGATACGCAGTATTTT. The encoded protein is CASGGGAVDTQYF. The chain joins TRBV3-1 (or the pseudogene TRBV3-2) to TRBJ2-3, with D perhaps being TRBD1 or TRBD2 (6 bases each). The CDR3 has 13 residues. The ends were cut back, 8 bases at V and 5 bases at J, with 14 bases in the middle. In germline, CDR1 is LGHDT, CDR2 YNNKEL (reference sequence).

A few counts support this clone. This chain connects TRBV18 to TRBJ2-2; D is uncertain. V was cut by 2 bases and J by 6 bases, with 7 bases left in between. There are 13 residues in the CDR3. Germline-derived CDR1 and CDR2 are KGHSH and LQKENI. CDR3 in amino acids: CASSPFEAGELFF. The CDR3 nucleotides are TGTGCCAGCTCACCATTTGAAGCCGGGGAGCTGTTTTTT.

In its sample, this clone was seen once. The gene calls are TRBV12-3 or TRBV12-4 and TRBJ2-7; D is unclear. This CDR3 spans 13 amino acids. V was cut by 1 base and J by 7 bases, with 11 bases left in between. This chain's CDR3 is CASSLGLGTEQYF. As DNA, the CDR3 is TGTGCCAGCAGTTTAGGCCTTGGAACGGAGCAGTACTTC.